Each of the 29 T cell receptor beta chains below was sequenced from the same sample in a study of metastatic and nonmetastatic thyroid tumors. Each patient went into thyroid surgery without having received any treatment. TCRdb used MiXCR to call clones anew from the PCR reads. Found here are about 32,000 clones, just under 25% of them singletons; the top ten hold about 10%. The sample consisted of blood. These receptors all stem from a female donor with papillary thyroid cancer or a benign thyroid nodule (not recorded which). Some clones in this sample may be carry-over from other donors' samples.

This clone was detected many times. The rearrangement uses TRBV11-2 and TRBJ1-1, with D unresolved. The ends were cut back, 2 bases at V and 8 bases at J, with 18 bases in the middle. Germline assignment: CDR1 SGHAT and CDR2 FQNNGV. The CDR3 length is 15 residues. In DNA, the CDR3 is TGTGCCAGCAGCTTAAACCCGAAGGCCACAAGGGAAGCTTTCTTT. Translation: CASSLNPKATREAFF.

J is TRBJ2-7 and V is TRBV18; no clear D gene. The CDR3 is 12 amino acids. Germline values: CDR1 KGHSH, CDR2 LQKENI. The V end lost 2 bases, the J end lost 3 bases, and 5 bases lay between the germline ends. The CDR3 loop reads CASSPRHYEQYF. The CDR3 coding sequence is TGTGCCAGCTCACCAAGGCACTACGAGCAGTACTTC.

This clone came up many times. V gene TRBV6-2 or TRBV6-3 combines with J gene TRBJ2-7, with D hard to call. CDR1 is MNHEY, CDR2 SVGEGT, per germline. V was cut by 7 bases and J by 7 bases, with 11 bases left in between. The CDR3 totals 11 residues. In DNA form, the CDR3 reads TGTGCCAGCACCCAGTTTAAGGAGCAGTACTTC. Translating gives CASTQFKEQYF.

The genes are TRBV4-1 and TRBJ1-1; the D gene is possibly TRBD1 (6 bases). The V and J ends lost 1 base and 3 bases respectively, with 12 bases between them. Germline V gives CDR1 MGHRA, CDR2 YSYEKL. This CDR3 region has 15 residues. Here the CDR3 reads CASSQGQGLDTEAFF. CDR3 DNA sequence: TGCGCCAGCAGCCAAGGGCAGGGGCTGGACACTGAAGCTTTCTTT.

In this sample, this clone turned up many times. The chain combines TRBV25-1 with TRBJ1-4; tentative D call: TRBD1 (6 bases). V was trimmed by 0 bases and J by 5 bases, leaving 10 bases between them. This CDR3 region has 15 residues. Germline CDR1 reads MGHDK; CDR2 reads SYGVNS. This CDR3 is CASSEYVGQNEKLFF. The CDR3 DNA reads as TGTGCCAGCAGTGAATATGTCGGACAGAATGAAAAACTGTTTTTT.

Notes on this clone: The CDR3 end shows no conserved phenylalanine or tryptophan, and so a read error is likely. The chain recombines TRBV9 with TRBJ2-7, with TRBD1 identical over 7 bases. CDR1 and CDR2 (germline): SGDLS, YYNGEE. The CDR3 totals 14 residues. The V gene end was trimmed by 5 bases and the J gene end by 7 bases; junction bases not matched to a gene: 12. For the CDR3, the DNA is TGTGCCAGCAGTGTCGAGACAGGGTCCGGTGAGCAGTACCTC. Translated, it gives CASSVETGSGEQYL.

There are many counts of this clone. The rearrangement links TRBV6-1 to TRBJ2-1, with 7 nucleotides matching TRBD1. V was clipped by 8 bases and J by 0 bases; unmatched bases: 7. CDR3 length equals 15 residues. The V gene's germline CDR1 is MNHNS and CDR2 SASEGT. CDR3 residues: CASRPGTVSYNEQFF. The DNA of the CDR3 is TGTGCCAGCCGCCCCGGGACAGTCTCCTACAATGAGCAGTTCTTC.

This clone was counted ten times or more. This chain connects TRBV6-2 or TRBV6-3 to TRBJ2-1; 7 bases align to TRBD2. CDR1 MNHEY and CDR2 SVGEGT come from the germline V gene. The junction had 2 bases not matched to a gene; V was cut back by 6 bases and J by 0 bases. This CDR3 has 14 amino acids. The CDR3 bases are TGTGCCAGCAGGCGGGAGAGCTCCTACAATGAGCAGTTCTTC. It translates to CASRRESSYNEQFF.

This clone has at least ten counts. The DNA for the CDR3 is TGTGCCAGCAGCTTCCTGGACAGGGCGCTCAACTATGGCTACACCTTC. Amino acids: CASSFLDRALNYGYTF. The chain joins TRBV3-1 to TRBJ1-2, with TRBD1 matching over 8 bases. This CDR3 is 16 amino acids long. Trimming cost V 5 bases and J 2 bases; bases outside gene matches: 10. CDR1 is LGHDT and CDR2 is YNNKEL in the germline V gene (reference sequence).

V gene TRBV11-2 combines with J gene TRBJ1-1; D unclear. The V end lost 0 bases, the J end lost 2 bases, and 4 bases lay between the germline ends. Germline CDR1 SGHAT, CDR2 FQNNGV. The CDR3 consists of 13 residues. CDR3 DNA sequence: TGTGCCAGCAGCTTAGATTTCAACACTGAAGCTTTCTTT. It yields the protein CASSLDFNTEAFF. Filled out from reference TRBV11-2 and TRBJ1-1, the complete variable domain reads EAGVAQSPRYKIIEKRQSVAFWCNPISGHATLYWYQQILGQGPKLLIQFQNNGVVDDSQLPKDRFSAERLKGVDSTLKIQPAKLEDSAVYLCASSLDFNTEAFFGQGTRLTVV.

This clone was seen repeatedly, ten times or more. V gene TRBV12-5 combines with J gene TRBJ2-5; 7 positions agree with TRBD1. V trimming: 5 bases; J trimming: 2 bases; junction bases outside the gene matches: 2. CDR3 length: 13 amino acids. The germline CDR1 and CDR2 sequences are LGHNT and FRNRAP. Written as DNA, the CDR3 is TGTGCTAGTGGTGGGACAGAACAAGAGACCCAGTACTTC. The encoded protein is CASGGTEQETQYF.

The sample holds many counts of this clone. The CDR3 loop is CASSQEAGPNQPQHF. The CDR3 nucleotides are TGCGCCAGCAGCCAAGAAGCGGGGCCCAATCAGCCCCAGCATTTT. V usage is TRBV4-1 and J usage is TRBJ1-5; perhaps TRBD1 as D (5 bases). The germline V and J ends were trimmed by 0 bases and 3 bases, with 9 bases remaining between them. The CDR3 extends over 15 amino acids. Germline V CDR1 and CDR2: MGHRA, YSYEKL.

CDR3 DNA: TGTGCCTGGAGTAAGGGCACATCGGGGAATTCACCCCTCCACTTT. Translation: CAWSKGTSGNSPLHF. J is TRBJ1-6 and V is TRBV30; D remains ambiguous. In germline, CDR1 is GTSNPN, CDR2 SVGIG (reference sequence). The CDR3 extends over 15 amino acids. V was cut by 2 bases and J by 7 bases, with 15 bases left in between. The full variable domain, in which reference TRBV30 and TRBJ1-6 provide the parts outside the CDR3, is SQTIHQWPATLVQPVGSPLSLECTVEGTSNPNLYWYRQAAGRGLQLLFYSVGIGQISSEVPQNLSASRPQDRQFILSSKKLLLSDSGFYLCAWSKGTSGNSPLHFGNGTRLTVT.

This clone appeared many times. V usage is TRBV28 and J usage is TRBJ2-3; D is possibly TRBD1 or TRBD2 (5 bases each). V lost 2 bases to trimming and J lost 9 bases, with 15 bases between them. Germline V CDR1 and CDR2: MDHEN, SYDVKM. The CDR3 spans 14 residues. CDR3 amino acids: CASSLGEGLRTQYF. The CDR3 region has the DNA TGTGCCAGCAGTTTAGGTGAGGGGCTCAGAACGCAGTATTTT.

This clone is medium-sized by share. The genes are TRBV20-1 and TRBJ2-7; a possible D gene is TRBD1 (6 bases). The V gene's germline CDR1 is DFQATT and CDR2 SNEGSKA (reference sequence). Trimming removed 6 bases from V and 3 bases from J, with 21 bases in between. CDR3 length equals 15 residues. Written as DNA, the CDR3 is TGCAGTGCACGCTCGCCCGGGACATCATACTACGAGCAGTACTTC. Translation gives CSARSPGTSYYEQYF.

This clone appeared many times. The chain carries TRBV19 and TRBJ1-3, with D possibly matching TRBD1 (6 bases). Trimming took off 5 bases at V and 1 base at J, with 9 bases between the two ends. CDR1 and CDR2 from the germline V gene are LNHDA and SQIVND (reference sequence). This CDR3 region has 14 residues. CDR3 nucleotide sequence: TGTGCCAGTAGTCTACAGGGTTCTGGAAACACCATATATTTT. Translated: CASSLQGSGNTIYF. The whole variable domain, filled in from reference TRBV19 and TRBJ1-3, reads DGGITQSPKYLFRKEGQNVTLSCEQNLNHDAMYWYRQDPGQGLRLIYYSQIVNDFQKGDIAEGYSVSREKKESFPLTVTSAQKNPTAFYLCASSLQGSGNTIYFGEGSWLTVV.

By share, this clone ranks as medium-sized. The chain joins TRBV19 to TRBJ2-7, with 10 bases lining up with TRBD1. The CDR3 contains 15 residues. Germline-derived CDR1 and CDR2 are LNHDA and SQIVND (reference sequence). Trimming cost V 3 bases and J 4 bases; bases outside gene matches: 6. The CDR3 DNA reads TGTGCCAGTAGTATCCCGGGACAGGGGACTTACGAGCAGTACTTC. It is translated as CASSIPGQGTYEQYF. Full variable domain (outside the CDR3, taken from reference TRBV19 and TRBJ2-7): DGGITQSPKYLFRKEGQNVTLSCEQNLNHDAMYWYRQDPGQGLRLIYYSQIVNDFQKGDIAEGYSVSREKKESFPLTVTSAQKNPTAFYLCASSIPGQGTYEQYFGPGTRLTVT.

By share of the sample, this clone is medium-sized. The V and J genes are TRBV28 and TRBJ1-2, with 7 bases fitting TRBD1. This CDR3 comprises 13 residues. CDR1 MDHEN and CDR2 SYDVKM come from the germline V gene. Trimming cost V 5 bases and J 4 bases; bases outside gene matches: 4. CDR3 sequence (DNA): TGTGCCAGCAGTCACGGGACAGCCTATGGCTACACCTTC. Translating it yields CASSHGTAYGYTF.

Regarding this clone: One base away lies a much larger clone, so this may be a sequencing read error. The CDR3 reads CSFEATGGADTQYF. CDR3 bases: TGCAGCTTTGAAGCCACAGGGGGCGCAGATACGCAGTATTTT. This chain connects TRBV29-1 to TRBJ2-3; 9 nucleotides align to TRBD1. The V gene's germline CDR1 is SQVTM and CDR2 ANQGSEA. This CDR3 region has 14 residues.

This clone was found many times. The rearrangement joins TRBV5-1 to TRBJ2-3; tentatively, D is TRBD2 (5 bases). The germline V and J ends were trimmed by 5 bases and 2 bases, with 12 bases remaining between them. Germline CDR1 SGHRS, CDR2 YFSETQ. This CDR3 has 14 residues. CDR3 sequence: CASSPGLSTDTQYF. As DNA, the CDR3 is TGCGCCAGCAGTCCGGGGTTGTCCACAGATACGCAGTATTTT. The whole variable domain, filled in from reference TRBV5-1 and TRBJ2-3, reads KAGVTQTPRYLIKTRGQQVTLSCSPISGHRSVSWYQQTPGQGLQFLFEYFSETQRNKGNFPGRFSGRQFSNSRSEMNVSTLELGDSALYLCASSPGLSTDTQYFGPGTRLTVL.

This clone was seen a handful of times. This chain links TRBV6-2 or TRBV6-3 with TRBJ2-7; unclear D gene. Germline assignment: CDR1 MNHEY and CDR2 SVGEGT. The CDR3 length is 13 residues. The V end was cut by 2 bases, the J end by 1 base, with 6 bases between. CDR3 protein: CASSYAESYEQYF. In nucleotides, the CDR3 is TGTGCCAGCAGTTACGCAGAATCCTACGAGCAGTACTTC.

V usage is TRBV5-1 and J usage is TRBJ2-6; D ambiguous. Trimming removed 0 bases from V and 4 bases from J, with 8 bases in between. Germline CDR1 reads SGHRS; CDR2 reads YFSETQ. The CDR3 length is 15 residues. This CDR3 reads CASSLAKSGANVLTF. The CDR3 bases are TGCGCCAGCAGCTTGGCCAAGTCGGGGGCCAACGTCCTGACTTTC.

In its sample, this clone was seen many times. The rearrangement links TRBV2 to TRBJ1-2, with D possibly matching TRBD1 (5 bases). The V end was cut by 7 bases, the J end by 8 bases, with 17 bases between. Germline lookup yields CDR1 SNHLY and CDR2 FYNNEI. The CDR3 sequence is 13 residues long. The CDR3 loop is CASNGRGAFGYTF. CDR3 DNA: TGTGCCAGCAATGGTAGGGGCGCTTTCGGCTACACCTTC.

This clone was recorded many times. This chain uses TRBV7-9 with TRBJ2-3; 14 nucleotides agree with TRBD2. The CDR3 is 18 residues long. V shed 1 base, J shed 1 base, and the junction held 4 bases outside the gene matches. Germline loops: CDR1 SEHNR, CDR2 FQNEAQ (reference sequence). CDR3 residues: CASSLGTSGRWGTDTQYF. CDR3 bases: TGTGCCAGCAGCTTAGGGACTAGCGGGAGGTGGGGCACAGATACGCAGTATTTT.

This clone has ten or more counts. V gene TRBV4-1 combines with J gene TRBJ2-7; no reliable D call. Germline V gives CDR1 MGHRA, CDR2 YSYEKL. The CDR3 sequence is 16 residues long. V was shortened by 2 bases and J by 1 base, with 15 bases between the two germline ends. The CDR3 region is CASSQPESPLSYEQYF. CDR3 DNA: TGCGCCAGCAGCCAACCTGAGAGTCCCCTTTCCTACGAGCAGTACTTC.

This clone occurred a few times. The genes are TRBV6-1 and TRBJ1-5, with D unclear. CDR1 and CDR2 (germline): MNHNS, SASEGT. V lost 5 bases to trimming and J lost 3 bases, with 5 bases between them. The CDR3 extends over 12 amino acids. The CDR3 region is CASSQYNQPQHF. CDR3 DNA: TGTGCCAGCAGTCAGTACAATCAGCCCCAGCATTTT.

Here the CDR3 reads CASSLEEWSYEQYF. DNA of the CDR3: TGTGCCAGCAGCTTAGAGGAGTGGTCCTACGAGCAGTACTTC. The genes are TRBV7-6 and TRBJ2-7; no clear D gene. Between the trimmed V and J ends, which lost 1 base and 1 base, there was a span of 8 bases. This CDR3 has 14 amino acids. The germline CDR1 and CDR2 sequences are SGHVS and FNYEAQ.

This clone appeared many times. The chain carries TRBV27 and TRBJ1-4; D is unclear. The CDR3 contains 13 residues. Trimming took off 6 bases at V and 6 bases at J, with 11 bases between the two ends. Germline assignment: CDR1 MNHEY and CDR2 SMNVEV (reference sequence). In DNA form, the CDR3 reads TGTGCCAGCAGCCAGGACTTCTATGAAAAACTGTTTTTT. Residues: CASSQDFYEKLFF.

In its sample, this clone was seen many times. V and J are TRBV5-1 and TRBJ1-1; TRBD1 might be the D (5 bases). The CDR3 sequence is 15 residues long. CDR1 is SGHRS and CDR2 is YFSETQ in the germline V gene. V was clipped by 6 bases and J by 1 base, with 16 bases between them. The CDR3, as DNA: TGCGCCAGCACCTTACTTGGGACTCAGAACACTGAAGCTTTCTTT. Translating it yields CASTLLGTQNTEAFF.